This T cell receptor beta chain emerged from a study of Ad26.COV2.S vaccination and SARS-CoV-2 variants. Study results and caveats: Total T cell responses may have been underestimated by the TCR breadth and depth analyses. Post-vaccination breadth of spike-specific CD8+ and CD4+ T cell responses was reportedly substantial.

Regarding this clone: No antigen is known for it.

Some clones are missing from TCRdb's copy, which holds only in-frame ones; the method was immunoSEQ multiplex PCR. The sample contains roughly 140,000 clones, roughly 85% of which appear only once. V was clipped by 7 bases and J by 1 base, with 13 bases between them. The CDR3 runs to 14 residues. The germline V gene has CDR1 MDHEN and CDR2 SYDVKM. Here the sequenced sample was peripheral blood, taken after recovery from COVID-19. The chain has TRBV28 and TRBJ1-1; D ambiguous. This sequence was found in a human donor who had recovered from COVID-19. CDR3 sequence reads: CASTALRENTEAFF. The CDR3 DNA follows: TGTGCCAGCACCGCCCTAAGGGAGAACACTGAAGCTTTCTTT.